These 17 T cell receptor beta chains were sequenced from one sample in a study of OX40 agonist ivuxolimab in advanced cancers. Profiled with immunoSEQ multiplex PCR; TCRdb holds only in-frame clones, not every one. Among tens of thousands of clones listed, over 90% were seen once. Sequencing used CD4+ or CD8+ T cells sorted from blood, obtained in a trial of the OX40 agonist ivuxolimab. The receptors were sampled from an adult with an advanced solid tumor such as melanoma, head and neck, liver or kidney cancer.

The chain recombines TRBV27 with TRBJ2-7, with 7 nucleotides matching TRBD1. CDR3 length: 14 residues. Looked up from germline, CDR1 is MNHEY and CDR2 is SMNVEV (reference sequence). Trimming cost V 6 bases and J 3 bases; bases outside gene matches: 8. Written as DNA, the CDR3 is TGTGCCAGCAGCCCGGACAGGACCCTCTACGAGCAGTACTTC. Its protein product is CASSPDRTLYEQYF.

The chain couples TRBV27 to TRBJ1-5; a weak D match, TRBD1 (5 bases). Germline V gives CDR1 MNHEY, CDR2 SMNVEV (reference sequence). Trimming removed 5 bases from V and 3 bases from J, with 11 bases in between. The CDR3 is made up of 14 amino acids. The CDR3 protein is CASSEGMPNQPQHF. The CDR3 nucleotides are TGTGCCAGCAGTGAGGGGATGCCCAATCAGCCCCAGCATTTT.

The chain employs TRBV6-5 and TRBJ2-7, with 12 bases identical to TRBD2. The junction had 4 bases not matched to a gene; V was cut back by 4 bases and J by 3 bases. Germline loops: CDR1 MNHEY, CDR2 SVGAGI. This CDR3 is 15 amino acids long. CDR3 residues: CASSFGLAGSYEQYF. The CDR3 coding sequence is TGTGCCAGCAGTTTTGGACTAGCGGGAAGCTACGAGCAGTACTTC.

The rearrangement links TRBV27 to TRBJ2-3; D is unresolved. Germline V gives CDR1 MNHEY, CDR2 SMNVEV (reference sequence). The V end was cut by 2 bases, the J end by 6 bases, with 9 bases between. CDR3 length: 13 amino acids. CDR3: CASSLIPVDTQYF. Written as DNA, the CDR3 is TGTGCCAGCAGTTTAATTCCTGTGGATACGCAGTATTTT.

The rearrangement joins TRBV7-9 to TRBJ1-1; D gene unclear. CDR1 SEHNR and CDR2 FQNEAQ come from the germline V gene (reference sequence). Trimming removed 1 base at V and 0 bases at J, with 6 bases between. The CDR3 spans 14 residues. CDR3 amino acids: CASSLGGLNTEAFF. The CDR3 DNA sequence: TGTGCCAGCAGCTTAGGAGGGTTGAACACTGAAGCTTTCTTT.

The CDR3 sequence is CASSLEWTEAFF. The CDR3 DNA sequence: TGTGCCAGCAGCTTGGAATGGACTGAAGCTTTCTTT. The chain uses TRBV5-6 and TRBJ1-1; the D is unclear. The CDR3 is 12 amino acids. Germline V gives CDR1 SGHDT, CDR2 YYEEEE. Trimming cost V 0 bases and J 5 bases, with 5 bases left between them.

The rearrangement links TRBV7-9 to TRBJ2-5, with TRBD2 matching over 12 bases. V lost 2 bases to trimming and J lost 3 bases; unmatched junction nucleotides: 10. Per germline, CDR1 SEHNR and CDR2 FQNEAQ (reference sequence). This CDR3 is built from 18 residues. The CDR3, as DNA: TGTGCCAGCAGCTTACCCTATGGACTAGCGGGGTCCGAAGAGACCCAGTACTTC. It yields the protein CASSLPYGLAGSEETQYF.

J is TRBJ2-7 and V is TRBV9, with 10 bases aligning to TRBD1. CDR3 length: 14 amino acids. The V gene end was trimmed by 3 bases and the J gene end by 6 bases; junction bases not matched to a gene: 6. Germline CDR1 and CDR2: SGDLS and YYNGEE. CDR3 bases: TGTGCCAGCAGCGCCGGGACAGGGGTGGGCGAGCAGTACTTC. It translates to CASSAGTGVGEQYF.

This clone was seen a single time. The chain joins TRBV9 to TRBJ2-7; 8 bases match TRBD2. CDR1 is SGDLS and CDR2 is YYNGEE in the germline V gene. This CDR3 has 16 residues. The junction had 6 bases not matched to a gene; V was cut back by 0 bases and J by 1 base. CDR3 sequence: CASSVGSGGFSYEQYF. The CDR3 coding sequence is TGTGCCAGCAGCGTAGGGTCGGGAGGGTTTTCCTACGAGCAGTACTTC.

This chain connects TRBV4-3 to TRBJ1-4; 9 bases line up with TRBD1. Germline trimming cut 1 base from V and 7 bases from J; bases unmatched to any gene: 4. Germline V gene sequence: CDR1 LGHNA, CDR2 YSLEER. The CDR3 totals 15 residues. The CDR3 sequence is CASSQGTGASEKLFF. CDR3 bases: TGCGCCAGCAGCCAAGGGACAGGGGCCAGTGAAAAACTGTTTTTT.

The chain links TRBV7-9 to TRBJ1-6; 10 positions match TRBD1. CDR1 SEHNR and CDR2 FQNEAQ come from the germline V gene (reference sequence). J lost 7 bases, V lost 4 bases, and 1 base had no gene match. CDR3 length: 14 amino acids. CDR3 bases: TGTGCCAGCAGCTCGACAGGGGGCAATTCACCCCTCCACTTT. Amino acids: CASSSTGGNSPLHF.

In its sample, this clone is medium-sized. The V and J genes are TRBV27 and TRBJ2-5, with 7 bases aligning to TRBD2. The CDR3 runs to 16 residues. J was trimmed by 5 bases and V by 5 bases; bases with no gene match: 14. Germline V lookup: CDR1 MNHEY, CDR2 SMNVEV (reference sequence). In DNA form, the CDR3 reads TGTGCCAGCAGTCCACTCGGGACTACCGAGGAGGAGACCCAGTACTTC. This translates into CASSPLGTTEEETQYF.

The chain combines TRBV2 with TRBJ2-1; either TRBD1 or TRBD2 may fit D (5 bases each). The CDR3 loop spans 11 amino acids. V lost 7 bases, J lost 6 bases, and 7 bases lay in between. The germline V gene encodes CDR1 SNHLY and CDR2 FYNNEI. The CDR3 region has the DNA TGTGCCAGCACTGGGGGCAATGAGCAGTTCTTC. Translated, it gives CASTGGNEQFF.

CDR3 protein: CASSKPDDSSYEQYF. The CDR3, as DNA: TGTGCCAGCAGCAAACCGGACGACAGCTCCTACGAGCAGTACTTC. The chain couples TRBV21-1 to TRBJ2-7; TRBD1 reflects the table's D call only, with no check against the DNA. TRBV21-1 is an annotated pseudogene. The CDR3 consists of 15 residues.

This clone occurred a few times. The chain combines TRBV14 with TRBJ1-1, with unresolved D. Trimming cost V 0 bases and J 0 bases, with 14 bases left between them. Germline V gene data show CDR1 as SGHDN and CDR2 as FVKESK. The CDR3 contains 17 residues. The CDR3 region is CASSQDQRLTMNTEAFF. CDR3 sequence (DNA): TGTGCCAGCAGCCAAGATCAGCGGCTAACCATGAACACTGAAGCTTTCTTT.

V and J are TRBV28 and TRBJ2-1; TRBD1 aligns across 7 bases. The germline V gene encodes CDR1 MDHEN and CDR2 SYDVKM. There are 13 residues in the CDR3. J gave up 8 bases and V 5 bases, and 6 bases lay outside the gene matches. Here the CDR3 reads CASSLLTGDEQFF. Written as DNA, the CDR3 is TGTGCCAGCAGTCTTCTCACAGGGGATGAGCAGTTCTTC.

This chain uses TRBV9 with TRBJ1-3, with D unclear. With 3 bases removed from V and 8 bases from J, the gap between germline ends came to 21 bases. This CDR3 is built from 16 residues. Germline V gene data show CDR1 as SGDLS and CDR2 as YYNGEE. As DNA, the CDR3 is TGTGCCAGCAGCGCGGACCCGGAGGCCTCCGGGGACACCATATATTTT. Amino acid sequence: CASSADPEASGDTIYF.